These 28 T cell receptor beta chains came from one sample sequenced in a study of cytomegalovirus exposure and HLA in healthy donors. Vbeta (60) and Jbeta (13) primers were used in the PCR. TCRdb's table, derived via immunoSEQ multiplex PCR, lists solely in-frame clones and lacks some. In all, the sample yields around 48,000 clones. Sequences were obtained from PBMCs. Receptors were obtained from a female donor in good health and CMV-seronegative.

The J gene is TRBJ1-2, the V gene TRBV7-9; D perhaps matches TRBD1 (6 bases). V lost 5 bases to trimming and J lost 8 bases, with 15 bases between them. CDR1 SEHNR and CDR2 FQNEAQ come from the germline V gene (reference sequence). This CDR3 region has 13 residues. CDR3 sequence (DNA): TGTGCCAGCAGCAGGGGGGGAGGCGGAGGCTACACCTTC. The encoded protein is CASSRGGGGGYTF.

V usage is TRBV29-1 and J usage is TRBJ2-7, with 9 bases aligning to TRBD1. The V gene end was trimmed by 4 bases and the J gene end by 2 bases; junction bases not matched to a gene: 0. Looked up from germline, CDR1 is SQVTM and CDR2 is ANQGSEA. This CDR3 is 12 amino acids long. CDR3 protein: CSVGTGAYEQYF. The CDR3 nucleotides read TGCAGCGTTGGGACAGGGGCCTACGAGCAGTACTTC.

This chain uses TRBV6-1 with TRBJ1-2; D is possibly TRBD1 (5 bases). In germline, CDR1 is MNHNS, CDR2 SASEGT. CDR3 length: 14 amino acids. V was pared by 7 bases and J by 4 bases, with 16 bases between. The DNA for the CDR3 is TGTGCCAGCACTATACAGGTCCCTGGCTATGGCTACACCTTC. Its translation is CASTIQVPGYGYTF.

Points on this clone: This specimen includes other DNA sequences encoding the same CDR3. The rearrangement joins TRBV7-9 to TRBJ2-7; TRBD1 aligns across 9 bases. CDR3 length: 14 residues. J was trimmed by 2 bases and V by 1 base; bases with no gene match: 0. Germline V gene sequence: CDR1 SEHNR, CDR2 FQNEAQ (reference sequence). CDR3 nucleotides: TGTGCCAGCAGCTTAGGACAGGGGGCCTACGAGCAGTACTTC. Its translation: CASSLGQGAYEQYF.

This chain uses TRBV5-1 with TRBJ1-2; a weak D match, TRBD1 (5 bases). This CDR3 contains 14 residues. Germline V gene data show CDR1 as SGHRS and CDR2 as YFSETQ. Deletions cut 0 bases from V and 8 bases from J, with 14 bases between. CDR3: CASSLAGPGYGYTF. CDR3 DNA sequence: TGCGCCAGCAGCTTGGCTGGGCCAGGGTACGGCTACACCTTC.

The chain carries TRBV30 and TRBJ2-2; 10 bases match TRBD2. Germline V gene data show CDR1 as GTSNPN and CDR2 as SVGIG (reference sequence). This CDR3 spans 16 amino acids. Trimming took 0 bases from V and 7 from J; bases not matched to a gene: 8. The CDR3 reads CAWSVGASGRYGELFF. In nucleotides, the CDR3 is TGTGCCTGGAGTGTGGGGGCTAGCGGGAGATACGGGGAGCTGTTTTTT.

J is TRBJ2-7 and V is TRBV27; 8 nucleotides agree with TRBD1. There are 16 residues in the CDR3. The germline gives CDR1 MNHEY, CDR2 SMNVEV (reference sequence). V lost 0 bases, J lost 3 bases, and 7 bases stayed unmatched. The CDR3 region is CASSLSPGGAYYEQYF. The CDR3 DNA reads TGTGCCAGCAGTTTATCCCCAGGGGGCGCCTACTACGAGCAGTACTTC.

The chain is built from TRBV13 and TRBJ1-1; TRBD1 aligns across 7 bases. Losses at the gene ends were 4 bases for V and 1 base for J; bases not matched to a gene: 3. The CDR3 runs to 14 residues. CDR1 is PRHDT, CDR2 FYEKMQ, per germline (reference sequence). The CDR3 loop is CASSSRDRNTEAFF. DNA of the CDR3: TGTGCCAGCAGCTCCCGGGACAGGAACACTGAAGCTTTCTTT.

This chain joins TRBV7-9 and TRBJ2-7; 10 nucleotides line up with TRBD2. V lost 6 bases, J lost 5 bases, and 13 bases stayed unmatched. CDR1 is SEHNR, CDR2 FQNEAQ, per germline (reference sequence). This CDR3 has 16 residues. The CDR3 DNA reads as TGTGCCAGCAGTTGGGGGGCTAGCGGGAGTAAAGACGAGCAGTACTTC. This sequence encodes CASSWGASGSKDEQYF.

This chain links TRBV19 with TRBJ2-1; possibly TRBD2 for D (5 bases). This CDR3 contains 15 residues. CDR1 and CDR2 from the germline V gene are LNHDA and SQIVND (reference sequence). V was clipped by 4 bases and J by 7 bases, with 17 bases between them. Written as DNA, the CDR3 is TGTGCCAGTAGTAAGGGTCCAACCACGGGGAATGAGCAGTTCTTC. This encodes CASSKGPTTGNEQFF.

The chain employs TRBV4-2 and TRBJ1-4; D unclear. The CDR3 length is 16 residues. V gave up 0 bases and J gave up 3 bases, with 11 bases separating them. Germline CDR1 is LGHNA and CDR2 is YNFKEQ. In DNA form, the CDR3 reads TGTGCCAGCAGCCAAGATCTGGCGGAAGCTAATGAAAAACTGTTTTTT. Translated: CASSQDLAEANEKLFF.

This chain uses TRBV7-9 with TRBJ2-7; no clear D gene. Trimming stripped 5 bases from V and 3 bases from J, with 14 bases between. Germline-derived CDR1 and CDR2 are SEHNR and FQNEAQ (reference sequence). This CDR3 spans 14 amino acids. The CDR3 protein is CASSQPRGFYEQYF. As DNA, the CDR3 is TGTGCCAGCAGCCAACCGAGAGGCTTCTACGAGCAGTACTTC.

The chain carries TRBV7-9 and TRBJ2-1, with D tentatively TRBD1 (6 bases). Trimming stripped 1 base from V and 5 bases from J, with 9 bases between. The CDR3 length is 14 residues. Germline V gene sequence: CDR1 SEHNR, CDR2 FQNEAQ (reference sequence). Written as DNA, the CDR3 is TGTGCCAGCAGCTTAGGGGACATCCACAATGAGCAGTTCTTC. Translating gives CASSLGDIHNEQFF. The full variable domain, completed using reference TRBV7-9 and TRBJ2-1, is DTGVSQNPRHKITKRGQNVTFRCDPISEHNRLYWYRQTLGQGPEFLTYFQNEAQLEKSRLLSDRFSAERPKGSFSTLEIQRTEQGDSAMYLCASSLGDIHNEQFFGPGTRLTVL.

V and J are TRBV7-6 and TRBJ1-2, with D possibly matching TRBD1 (6 bases). V was cut by 5 bases and J by 5 bases, with 18 bases left in between. Looked up from germline, CDR1 is SGHVS and CDR2 is FNYEAQ. The CDR3 is 15 amino acids. The CDR3 DNA follows: TGTGCCAGCAGCCCAGACAGGAGCCTATCATATGGCTACACCTTC. Protein: CASSPDRSLSYGYTF.

The J gene is TRBJ2-3, the V gene TRBV11-1; 12 positions agree with TRBD2. This CDR3 is built from 17 residues. Germline V CDR1 and CDR2: SGHAT, FQDESV (reference sequence). The J segment lost 2 bases and the V segment lost 7 bases, leaving 10 bases of the junction unmatched. CDR3 DNA sequence: TGTGCCAGCACTTCACGGACTAGCGGGATCACCACAGATACGCAGTATTTT. Translating it yields CASTSRTSGITTDTQYF.

The rearrangement links TRBV5-6 to TRBJ1-5, with D uncertain. CDR3 size: 13 residues. CDR1 and CDR2 (germline): SGHDT, YYEEEE. V was cut by 1 base and J by 7 bases, with 9 bases left in between. The CDR3 region is CASSLTGNQPQHF. CDR3 bases: TGTGCCAGCAGCTTGACGGGAAACCAGCCCCAGCATTTT. Full variable domain (outside the CDR3, taken from reference TRBV5-6 and TRBJ1-5): DAGVTQSPTHLIKTRGQQVTLRCSPKSGHDTVSWYQQALGQGPQFIFQYYEEEERQRGNFPDRFSGHQFPNYSSELNVNALLLGDSALYLCASSLTGNQPQHFGDGTRLSIL.

The gene calls are TRBV5-1 and TRBJ2-3; 8 nucleotides agree with TRBD1. The V and J ends lost 0 bases and 6 bases, in that order; junction bases with no gene match: 3. The CDR3 is 14 residues long. Per the germline V gene, CDR1 is SGHRS and CDR2 is YFSETQ. In DNA, the CDR3 is TGCGCCAGCAGCTTGGGACAGGGGCTGGATACGCAGTATTTT. Translated: CASSLGQGLDTQYF.

The V call is TRBV19, the J call TRBJ2-1; D perhaps matches TRBD1 (5 bases). V lost 7 bases and J 7 bases, leaving 17 bases between the germline ends. This CDR3 contains 14 residues. CDR1 and CDR2 from the germline V gene are LNHDA and SQIVND (reference sequence). This CDR3 is CASNPGILRNEQFF. The CDR3 nucleotides are TGTGCCAGTAATCCAGGGATACTAAGAAATGAGCAGTTCTTC.

The gene calls are TRBV18 and TRBJ2-7, with D perhaps matching TRBD2 (5 bases). The CDR3 covers 14 residues. V was trimmed by 3 bases and J by 1 base, leaving 10 bases between them. In germline, CDR1 is KGHSH, CDR2 LQKENI. This chain's CDR3 is CASSPLEGSYEQYF. DNA for the CDR3: TGTGCCAGCTCACCCCTCGAGGGTTCCTACGAGCAGTACTTC.

The chain uses TRBV19 and TRBJ1-6; 8 nucleotides agree with TRBD1. Germline V gives CDR1 LNHDA, CDR2 SQIVND (reference sequence). With V trimmed by 8 bases and J by 6 bases, 3 bases remained unmatched. The CDR3 extends over 13 amino acids. In DNA form, the CDR3 reads TGTGCCAGTCTAGACAGGGGTAATTCACCCCTCCACTTT. Its translation: CASLDRGNSPLHF.

This chain links TRBV30 with TRBJ1-1; no firm D call. Deletions cut 2 bases from V and 1 base from J, with 8 bases between. In germline, CDR1 is GTSNPN, CDR2 SVGIG (reference sequence). This CDR3 region has 13 residues. The DNA of the CDR3 is TGTGCCTGGAGTTCACACCGGAACACTGAAGCTTTCTTT. This translates into CAWSSHRNTEAFF.

The chain combines TRBV2 with TRBJ2-5; 8 nucleotides agree with TRBD1. Germline CDR1 reads SNHLY; CDR2 reads FYNNEI. This CDR3 contains 13 residues. J gave up 5 bases and V 8 bases, and 7 bases lay outside the gene matches. The chain's CDR3 is CASGQGAGETQYF. Here the CDR3 DNA reads TGTGCCAGCGGCCAGGGGGCAGGGGAGACCCAGTACTTC.

V is TRBV15 and J is TRBJ1-1; possible D gene TRBD1, 6 bases. The CDR3 consists of 16 residues. The V and J ends lost 0 bases and 1 base respectively, with 12 bases between them. Looked up from germline, CDR1 is LNHNV and CDR2 is YYDKDF (reference sequence). The CDR3 region has the DNA TGTGCCACCAGCAGAGAGTCAGGGGCTAGGAACACTGAAGCTTTCTTT. This encodes CATSRESGARNTEAFF. Based on the CDR3 plus reference TRBV15 and TRBJ1-1, the full variable domain is DAMVIQNPRYQVTQFGKPVTLSCSQTLNHNVMYWYQQKSSQAPKLLFHYYDKDFNNEADTPDNFQSRRPNTSFCFLDIRSPGLGDTAMYLCATSRESGARNTEAFFGQGTRLTVV.

This chain connects TRBV5-6 to TRBJ2-7; TRBD2 matches at 12 bases. The CDR3 has 18 residues. Germline V CDR1 and CDR2: SGHDT, YYEEEE. Unmatched junction bases numbered 13, after V lost 4 bases and J lost 2 bases. CDR3 bases: TGTGCCAGCAGCGGGGTAAGGACTAGCGGGACACTACCCTACGAGCAGTACTTC. Amino acid sequence: CASSGVRTSGTLPYEQYF.

The chain uses TRBV29-1 and TRBJ2-5; tentative D call: TRBD2 (5 bases). V lost 3 bases and J lost 1, with 9 bases in between. The CDR3 covers 13 residues. Germline-derived CDR1 and CDR2 are SQVTM and ANQGSEA. The CDR3 sequence: CSVDAGTQETQYF. The CDR3 DNA is TGCAGCGTTGATGCGGGCACCCAAGAGACCCAGTACTTC.

V usage is TRBV18 and J usage is TRBJ1-2; possible D gene TRBD1, 5 bases. V lost 3 bases, J lost 8 bases, and 7 bases lay in between. The CDR3 runs 11 residues. Looked up from germline, CDR1 is KGHSH and CDR2 is LQKENI. CDR3 in amino acids: CASSPGGGYTF. In DNA, the CDR3 is TGTGCCAGCTCACCCGGGGGGGGCTACACCTTC.

The chain employs TRBV29-1 and TRBJ1-1; the D gene is possibly TRBD1 (6 bases). The CDR3 has 13 residues. CDR1 SQVTM and CDR2 ANQGSEA come from the germline V gene. Between the trimmed V and J ends, which lost 6 bases and 1 base, there was a span of 12 bases. The CDR3 bases are TGCAGCGTAAGGGGGTTGGCGAACACTGAAGCTTTCTTT. Residues: CSVRGLANTEAFF.

The rearrangement links TRBV30 to TRBJ1-5; 8 positions agree with TRBD1. V trimming: 1 base; J trimming: 4 bases; junction bases outside the gene matches: 9. The CDR3 runs 16 residues. Germline V gives CDR1 GTSNPN, CDR2 SVGIG (reference sequence). CDR3: CAWSASDRGWNQPQHF. CDR3 in DNA: TGTGCCTGGAGTGCGTCCGACAGGGGATGGAATCAGCCCCAGCATTTT.